This TCR beta chain came from a study of blood T cell repertoires in COVID-19. About the study: Samples representing acute and convalescent COVID-19 were sourced from the United States, Italy and Spain. PBMCs, B-cell-depleted T cells, or T cells were the source of the cDNA or gDNA that made up the material.

Per the original methods: Reference gene primer amplification yielded estimated nucleated cell counts. Some clones are missing from TCRdb's copy, which holds only in-frame ones; the method was immunoSEQ multiplex PCR. V and J calls plus clone size are reproduced from that table; the DNA served to infer D and trimming. The table shows about 120,000 clones, with roughly three quarters occurring only once. The germline CDR1 and CDR2 sequences are SQVTM and ANQGSEA. This CDR3 has 13 amino acids. With V trimmed by 7 bases and J by 2 bases, 7 bases remained unmatched. The sample was peripheral blood. The TCR originated in a woman between 65 and 79 years old with acute or convalescent COVID-19. The chain couples TRBV29-1 to TRBJ1-1; TRBD1 aligns across 7 bases. The CDR3: CSARGVLNTEAFF. In DNA, the CDR3 is TGCAGCGCCAGGGGGGTTTTAAACACTGAAGCTTTCTTT.